A single sample gave rise to the 3 T cell receptor beta chains below, sequenced in a study of CD8 T cells in ankylosing spondylitis. TCRdb reprocessed the 5' RACE reads with MiXCR, giving one entry per CDR3 protein. The table shows 350,000 to 450,000 distinct CDR3 sequences, with about 20% occurring only once. Source material: blood, either unsorted or a sorted T cell fraction (not recorded which). The receptors originated from a male donor with ankylosing spondylitis or in good health (not recorded which).

This clonotype has just a few counts. This chain connects TRBV21-1 to TRBJ2-4; the D call of TRBD1 is as the table states it, not checked on the DNA. TRBV21-1 is classified as a pseudogene. CDR3 length equals 17 residues. The CDR3 sequence is CASSQERAVPGKNIQYF. Written as DNA, the CDR3 is TGTGCCAGCAGCCAAGAAAGAGCGGTGCCCGGCAAAAACATTCAGTACTTC.

The chain employs TRBV5-6 and TRBJ2-7, with a weak D call TRBD1 (5 bases). V was pared by 4 bases and J by 4 bases, with 18 bases between. Germline CDR1 SGHDT, CDR2 YYEEEE. This CDR3 is built from 15 residues. The CDR3 DNA reads as TGTGCCAGCAGCCCCTGGACGGACACCTTATACGAGCAGTACTTC. This translates into CASSPWTDTLYEQYF.

This clonotype was counted between two and nine times. The gene calls are TRBV6-2 or TRBV6-3 and TRBJ2-3, with 7 bases identical to TRBD2. The CDR3 is 14 residues long. The trim removed 7 bases at V and 4 bases at J, leaving 8 bases unmatched. From germline, CDR1 is MNHEY and CDR2 SVGEGT. CDR3 bases: TGTGCCAGCAAACACCCGGGAGGCGCAGATACGCAGTATTTT. This encodes CASKHPGGADTQYF.